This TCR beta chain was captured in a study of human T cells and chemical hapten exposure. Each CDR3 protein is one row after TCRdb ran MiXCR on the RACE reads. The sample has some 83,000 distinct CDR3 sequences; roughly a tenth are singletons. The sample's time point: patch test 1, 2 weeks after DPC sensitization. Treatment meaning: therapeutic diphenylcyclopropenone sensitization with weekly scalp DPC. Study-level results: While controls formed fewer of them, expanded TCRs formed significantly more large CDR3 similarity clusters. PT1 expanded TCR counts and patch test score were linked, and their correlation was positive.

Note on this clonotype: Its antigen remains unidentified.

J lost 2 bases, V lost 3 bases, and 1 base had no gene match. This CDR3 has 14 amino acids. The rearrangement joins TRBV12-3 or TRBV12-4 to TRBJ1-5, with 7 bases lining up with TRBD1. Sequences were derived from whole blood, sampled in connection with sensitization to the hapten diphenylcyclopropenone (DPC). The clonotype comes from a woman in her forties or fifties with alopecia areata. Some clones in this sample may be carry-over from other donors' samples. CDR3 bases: TGTGCCAGCAGTTTCAGGGGGGGCAATCAGCCCCAGCATTTT. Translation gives CASSFRGGNQPQHF.